This T cell receptor beta chain was captured in a study of T cell responses to AZD1222 COVID-19 vaccine. Generated by immunoSEQ multiplex PCR, the TCRdb table keeps only in-frame clones and is missing some. The sample has about 100,000 clones, more than 70% seen once; the top ten hold 15% to 20%. Germline V gene sequence: CDR1 ENHRY, CDR2 SYGVKD. CDR3 length equals 14 residues. The trim removed 6 bases at V and 5 bases at J, leaving 5 bases unmatched. Concerning this clone itself: Its antigen is unidentified.

Findings of the study overall: Repertoires were obtained solely post-peak T cell response. Clonal diversity was possibly underestimated, and the donors were mostly white British, with more females. Spike-specific TCR breadth and depth went up after people got two AZD1222 doses.

The receptor was isolated from an adult in good health. The sample was peripheral blood, taken on day 0 of AZD1222 vaccination. This chain links TRBV10-3 with TRBJ1-4; 8 bases agree with TRBD1. CDR3 sequence (DNA): TGTGCCATCAGAGGGGACAGGCGGAATGAAAAACTGTTTTTT. It encodes CAIRGDRRNEKLFF.